The 14 T cell receptor beta chains listed next were all sequenced from one sample in a study of cytomegalovirus exposure and HLA in healthy donors. TCRdb's copy holds only in-frame clones and misses some; the assay was immunoSEQ multiplex PCR. The table lists about 150,000 clones, just over 85% of them singletons. Input material: PBMCs. The receptors originated from a human donor in good health.

The V gene is TRBV19, the J gene TRBJ1-5, with a possible D match to TRBD1 (5 bases). This CDR3 spans 15 amino acids. V lost 6 bases and J 3 bases, leaving 15 bases between the germline ends. Germline CDR1 LNHDA, CDR2 SQIVND (reference sequence). CDR3 loop: CASSPGLGFNQPQHF. The CDR3 bases are TGTGCCAGTAGCCCGGGACTAGGCTTCAATCAGCCCCAGCATTTT.

The chain combines TRBV4-1 with TRBJ2-5; possible D gene TRBD1, 6 bases. CDR1 and CDR2 (germline): MGHRA, YSYEKL. Trimming shortened V by 2 bases and J by 4 bases, and 17 bases separated the two germline ends. There are 16 residues in the CDR3. In DNA form, the CDR3 reads TGCGCCAGCAGCCAAAAGAGAGGGGACATCACAGAGACCCAGTACTTC. Its protein product is CASSQKRGDITETQYF.

The CDR3 DNA sequence: TGTGCCAGCGTTCCCTCGGACAGGGATAATTCACCCCTCCACTTT. This codes for CASVPSDRDNSPLHF. The chain links TRBV28 to TRBJ1-6, with TRBD1 matching 8 bases. CDR3 length: 15 residues. Looked up from germline, CDR1 is MDHEN and CDR2 is SYDVKM. With V trimmed by 8 bases and J by 5 bases, 8 bases remained unmatched.

The rearrangement links TRBV29-1 to TRBJ2-7, with 12 positions matching TRBD1. The CDR3 length is 13 residues. CDR1 and CDR2 (germline): SQVTM, ANQGSEA. V was pared by 7 bases and J by 2 bases, with 3 bases of the junction left unmatched. The CDR3 is CSAGTGGPYEQYF. The CDR3, as DNA: TGCAGCGCCGGGACAGGGGGCCCCTACGAGCAGTACTTC.

The chain recombines TRBV5-4 with TRBJ2-5, with D possibly matching TRBD1 (7 bases). The V end was cut by 2 bases, the J end by 5 bases, with 16 bases between. This CDR3 has 15 residues. Germline V lookup: CDR1 SGHNT, CDR2 YYREEE (reference sequence). The CDR3 DNA sequence: TGTGCCAGCAGCTTTCCCCAAGCAGGGGGGGAGACCCAGTACTTC. It translates to CASSFPQAGGETQYF.

The chain combines TRBV5-1 with TRBJ1-5; D gene ambiguous. The CDR3 extends over 13 amino acids. V was pared by 1 base and J by 5 bases, with 7 bases between. Germline lookup yields CDR1 SGHRS and CDR2 YFSETQ. CDR3 residues: CASSLSPDQPQHF. For the CDR3, the DNA is TGCGCCAGCAGCTTGAGTCCGGATCAGCCCCAGCATTTT.

This rearrangement joins TRBV7-6 to TRBJ1-1; D is ambiguous. The CDR3 extends over 14 amino acids. Germline CDR1 is SGHVS and CDR2 is FNYEAQ. V dropped 1 base and J dropped 0 bases, with 6 bases sitting between them. The CDR3 DNA sequence: TGTGCCAGCAGCTTAGGTAGTATGAACACTGAAGCTTTCTTT. Translation gives CASSLGSMNTEAFF.

The chain recombines TRBV5-1 with TRBJ1-1, with 10 positions matching TRBD1. The V segment lost 3 bases and the J segment 6 bases; nucleotides outside the gene matches: 14. Germline V gene data show CDR1 as SGHRS and CDR2 as YFSETQ. CDR3 size: 17 residues. The CDR3 nucleotides read TGCGCCAGCAGCTGGAGGACGGTCGGACAGGGGGAAGCTGAAGCTTTCTTT. Translated, it gives CASSWRTVGQGEAEAFF.

This chain uses TRBV11-3 with TRBJ2-2, with D perhaps TRBD1 (7 bases). This CDR3 is 15 amino acids long. Germline V gives CDR1 SGHNT, CDR2 YENEEA. The V gene lost 4 bases and the J gene lost 5 bases, with 14 bases spanning the gap. This CDR3 reads CASSSQGGKTGELFF. In DNA form, the CDR3 reads TGTGCCAGCAGCTCCCAGGGGGGAAAAACCGGGGAGCTGTTTTTT.

This clone has only a few counts. This sequence joins TRBV5-6 and TRBJ2-1, with 8 bases aligning to TRBD1. Germline lookup yields CDR1 SGHDT and CDR2 YYEEEE. The CDR3 has 17 residues. V lost 4 bases, J lost 0 bases, and 9 bases stayed unmatched. This CDR3 is CASSEVDRGPSYNEQFF. CDR3 DNA: TGTGCCAGCAGCGAAGTTGACAGGGGACCCTCCTACAATGAGCAGTTCTTC. Full variable domain (remainder filled in from reference TRBV5-6 and TRBJ2-1): DAGVTQSPTHLIKTRGQQVTLRCSPKSGHDTVSWYQQALGQGPQFIFQYYEEEERQRGNFPDRFSGHQFPNYSSELNVNALLLGDSALYLCASSEVDRGPSYNEQFFGPGTRLTVL.

This clone was seen only once. The V gene is TRBV30, the J gene TRBJ2-1, with 9 bases matching TRBD2. CDR3 length equals 12 residues. Germline V gene lookup returns CDR1 GTSNPN and CDR2 SVGIG (reference sequence). The CDR3 loop is CVAGGPYNEQFF. CDR3 sequence (DNA): TGTGTGGCGGGAGGGCCCTACAATGAGCAGTTCTTC.

The CDR3, as DNA: TGTGCCAGCAGCTTATTTGGGACAGGGGCTTACAATGAGCAGTTCTTC. This translates into CASSLFGTGAYNEQFF. The chain employs TRBV7-8 and TRBJ2-1, with 10 bases identical to TRBD1. Germline CDR1 reads SGHVS; CDR2 reads FQNEAQ. V dropped 2 bases and J dropped 4; count of bases not matched to a gene: 5. This CDR3 comprises 16 residues.

This chain links TRBV5-1 with TRBJ2-5, with D possibly TRBD2 on 5 matching bases. The germline CDR1 and CDR2 sequences are SGHRS and YFSETQ. Deletions cut 2 bases from V and 5 bases from J, with 10 bases between. There are 13 residues in the CDR3. The DNA of the CDR3 is TGCGCCAGCAGCTTAGAGCGGAAGGAGACCCAGTACTTC. Its translation is CASSLERKETQYF.

This chain joins TRBV6-1 and TRBJ2-7; 10 nucleotides match TRBD2. V shed 6 bases, J shed 3 bases, and the junction held 8 bases outside the gene matches. This CDR3 contains 15 residues. The V gene's germline CDR1 is MNHNS and CDR2 SASEGT. The CDR3 bases are TGTGCCAGCAGGAGTATACCTAGCGGGGGCTACGAGCAGTACTTC. Its protein is CASRSIPSGGYEQYF.